A single sample is the source of the 10 T cell receptor beta chains below, sequenced in a study of radiation and T cells in renal cell carcinoma. Sequencing used immunoSEQ multiplex PCR; TCRdb keeps in-frame clones, though not all of them. The sample yields approximately 110,000 clones, roughly four fifths seen once. The sample's time point: baseline pretreatment blood. Treatment: 15 Gy SBRT to primary tumor, nephrectomy 4 weeks later. Specimen: blood, collected from a patient whose treatment included radiotherapy and nephrectomy. The source of these receptors is a woman in her sixties or seventies with renal cell carcinoma.

J is TRBJ1-3 and V is TRBV5-1; D ambiguous. Germline V gives CDR1 SGHRS, CDR2 YFSETQ. Trimming removed 3 bases at V and 0 bases at J, with 7 bases between. This CDR3 has 14 residues. CDR3 loop: CASSYGASGNTIYF. The CDR3, as DNA: TGCGCCAGCAGCTATGGCGCCTCTGGAAACACCATATATTTT.

V and J are TRBV2 and TRBJ1-5, with D perhaps matching TRBD1 (5 bases). This CDR3 contains 13 residues. Germline values: CDR1 SNHLY, CDR2 FYNNEI. V gave up 5 bases and J gave up 7 bases, with 12 bases separating them. The CDR3 DNA follows: TGTGCCAGCAGTTCGGACGGGGGGCAGCCCCAGCATTTT. It codes for CASSSDGGQPQHF.

The chain carries TRBV6-1 and TRBJ1-2; D gene unclear. V was trimmed by 6 bases and J by 0 bases, leaving 11 bases between them. The CDR3 contains 14 residues. CDR1 is MNHNS and CDR2 is SASEGT in the germline V gene. The CDR3 DNA follows: TGTGCCAGCAGACCGCCGACACCTAACTATGGCTACACCTTC. Translated, it gives CASRPPTPNYGYTF.

The chain has TRBV29-1 and TRBJ1-3; 8 nucleotides align to TRBD1. Germline V gives CDR1 SQVTM, CDR2 ANQGSEA. This CDR3 region has 14 residues. The V segment lost 6 bases and the J segment 4 bases; nucleotides outside the gene matches: 8. CDR3 nucleotide sequence: TGCAGCGTCGCTAGCAGGGGGCGCGGAAACACCATATATTTT. Its protein is CSVASRGRGNTIYF.

V is TRBV6-6 and J is TRBJ1-3; D uncertain. From germline, CDR1 is MNHNY and CDR2 SVGAGI (reference sequence). The CDR3 is made up of 16 amino acids. The V end lost 6 bases, the J end lost 2 bases, and 17 bases lay between the germline ends. CDR3 region: CASRTPTEGAGNTIYF. CDR3 in DNA: TGTGCCAGCAGGACCCCGACCGAGGGTGCTGGAAACACCATATATTTT.

The rearrangement uses TRBV7-3 and TRBJ2-7; D is possibly TRBD1 (5 bases). Germline-derived CDR1 and CDR2 are SGHTA and FQGTGA. Trimming removed 3 bases from V and 4 bases from J, with 7 bases in between. This CDR3 spans 12 amino acids. The CDR3 protein is CASSFRQYEQYF. In DNA, the CDR3 is TGTGCCAGCAGCTTCAGACAGTACGAGCAGTACTTC. The full variable domain, with the rest looked up from reference TRBV7-3 and TRBJ2-7, is GAGVSQTPSNKVTEKGKYVELRCDPISGHTALYWYRQSLGQGPEFLIYFQGTGAADDSGLPNDRFFAVRPEGSVSTLKIQRTERGDSAVYLCASSFRQYEQYFGPGTRLTVT.

This clone came up once. V usage is TRBV7-9 and J usage is TRBJ2-5; D remains ambiguous. The CDR3 runs to 12 residues. The ends were cut back, 6 bases at V and 7 bases at J, with 12 bases in the middle. Germline V lookup: CDR1 SEHNR, CDR2 FQNEAQ (reference sequence). CDR3 sequence: CASRALVATQYF. In DNA form, the CDR3 reads TGTGCCAGCAGGGCCTTGGTGGCGACCCAGTACTTC. The variable domain in full, completed from reference TRBV7-9 and TRBJ2-5, reads DTGVSQNPRHKITKRGQNVTFRCDPISEHNRLYWYRQTLGQGPEFLTYFQNEAQLEKSRLLSDRFSAERPKGSFSTLEIQRTEQGDSAMYLCASRALVATQYFGPGTRLLVL.

Only a few counts were recorded for this clone. V is TRBV23-1 and J is TRBJ1-2; a weak D match, TRBD1 (5 bases). TRBV23-1 is an ORF, and what it does is uncertain. The V end lost 3 bases, the J end lost 8 bases, and 19 bases lay between the germline ends. The CDR3 loop spans 15 amino acids. The DNA for the CDR3 is TGCGCCAGCAGTCACCACCACCCCGGGACGGGAGGCTACACCTTC. It codes for CASSHHHPGTGGYTF.

This clone was counted a single time. The chain carries TRBV2 and TRBJ1-6; TRBD1 might be the D (6 bases). V shed 6 bases and J shed 1 base, with 7 bases lying between them. Germline loops: CDR1 SNHLY, CDR2 FYNNEI. The CDR3 extends over 14 amino acids. CDR3 loop: CASRDRSYNSPLHF. CDR3 DNA sequence: TGTGCCAGCAGGGACAGATCCTATAATTCACCCCTCCACTTT.

This chain links TRBV28 with TRBJ2-2; no definite D call. Looked up from germline, CDR1 is MDHEN and CDR2 is SYDVKM. The V and J ends lost 6 bases and 5 bases respectively, with 7 bases between them. The CDR3 runs to 12 residues. DNA for the CDR3: TGTGCCAGCAGCCGAGGTACCGGGGAGCTGTTTTTT. Its translation is CASSRGTGELFF.